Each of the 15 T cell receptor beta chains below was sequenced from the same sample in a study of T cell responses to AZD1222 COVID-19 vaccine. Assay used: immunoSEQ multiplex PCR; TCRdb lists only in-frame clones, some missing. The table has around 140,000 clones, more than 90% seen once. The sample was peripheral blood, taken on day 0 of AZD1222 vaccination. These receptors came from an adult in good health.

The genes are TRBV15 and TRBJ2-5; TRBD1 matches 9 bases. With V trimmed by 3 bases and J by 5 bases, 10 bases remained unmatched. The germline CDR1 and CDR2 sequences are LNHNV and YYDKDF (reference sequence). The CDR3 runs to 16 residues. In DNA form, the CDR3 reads TGTGCCACCAGCAGCAAGAGGTCGACAGGGGGGGAGACCCAGTACTTC. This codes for CATSSKRSTGGETQYF. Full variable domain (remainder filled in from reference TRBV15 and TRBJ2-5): DAMVIQNPRYQVTQFGKPVTLSCSQTLNHNVMYWYQQKSSQAPKLLFHYYDKDFNNEADTPDNFQSRRPNTSFCFLDIRSPGLGDTAMYLCATSSKRSTGGETQYFGPGTRLLVL.

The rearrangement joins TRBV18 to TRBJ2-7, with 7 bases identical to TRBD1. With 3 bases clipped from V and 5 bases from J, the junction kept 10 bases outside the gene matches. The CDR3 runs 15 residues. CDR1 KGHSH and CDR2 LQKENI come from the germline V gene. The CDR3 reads CASSPSTGYYNEQYF. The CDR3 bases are TGTGCCAGCTCACCGTCGACAGGGTATTATAACGAGCAGTACTTC.

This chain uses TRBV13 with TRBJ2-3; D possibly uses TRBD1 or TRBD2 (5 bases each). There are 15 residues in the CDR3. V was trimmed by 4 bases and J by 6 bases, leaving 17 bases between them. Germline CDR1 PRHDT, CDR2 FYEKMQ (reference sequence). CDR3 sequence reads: CASSSGPLGRDTQYF. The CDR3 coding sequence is TGTGCCAGCAGCTCGGGACCCTTGGGACGGGATACGCAGTATTTT.

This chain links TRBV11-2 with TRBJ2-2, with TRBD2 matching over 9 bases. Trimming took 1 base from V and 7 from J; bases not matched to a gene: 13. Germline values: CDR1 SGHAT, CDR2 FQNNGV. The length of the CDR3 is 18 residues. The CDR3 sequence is CASSLVGRGRDKSGELFF. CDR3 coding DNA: TGTGCCAGCAGCTTAGTTGGGCGCGGGAGGGATAAGAGCGGGGAGCTGTTTTTT.

The CDR3, as DNA: TGTGCCTGGAGTGTCGGACTAGCGGGAGATCGGGACACCGGGGAGCTGTTTTTT. The encoded protein is CAWSVGLAGDRDTGELFF. The J gene is TRBJ2-2, the V gene TRBV30; 13 positions agree with TRBD2. Germline V gives CDR1 GTSNPN, CDR2 SVGIG (reference sequence). The V segment lost 0 bases and the J segment 3 bases; nucleotides outside the gene matches: 7. The length of the CDR3 is 18 residues.

The CDR3 nucleotides read TGTGCCAGCAGCCTGAACAGCGGGAGCCCTTACGAGCAGTACTTC. Its translation is CASSLNSGSPYEQYF. The chain carries TRBV5-4 and TRBJ2-7; 8 positions match TRBD2. From germline, CDR1 is SGHNT and CDR2 YYREEE (reference sequence). V lost 4 bases to trimming and J lost 4 bases; unmatched junction nucleotides: 10. This CDR3 region has 15 residues.

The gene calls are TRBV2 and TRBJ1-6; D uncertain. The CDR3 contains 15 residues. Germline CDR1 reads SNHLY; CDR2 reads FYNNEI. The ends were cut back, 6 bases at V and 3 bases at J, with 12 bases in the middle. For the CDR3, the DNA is TGTGCCAGCAGACCTCAGGACGGCTATAATTCACCCCTCCACTTT. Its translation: CASRPQDGYNSPLHF. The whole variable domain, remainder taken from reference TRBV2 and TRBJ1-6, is EPEVTQTPSHQVTQMGQEVILRCVPISNHLYFYWYRQILGQKVEFLVSFYNNEISEKSEIFDDQFSVERPDGSNFTLKIRSTKLEDSAMYFCASRPQDGYNSPLHFGNGTRLTVT.

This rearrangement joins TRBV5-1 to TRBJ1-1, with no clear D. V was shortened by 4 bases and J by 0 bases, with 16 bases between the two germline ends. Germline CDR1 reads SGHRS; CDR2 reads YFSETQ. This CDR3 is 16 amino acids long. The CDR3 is CASSLSLWPLNTEAFF. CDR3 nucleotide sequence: TGCGCCAGCAGCCTGAGCCTTTGGCCCCTGAACACTGAAGCTTTCTTT.

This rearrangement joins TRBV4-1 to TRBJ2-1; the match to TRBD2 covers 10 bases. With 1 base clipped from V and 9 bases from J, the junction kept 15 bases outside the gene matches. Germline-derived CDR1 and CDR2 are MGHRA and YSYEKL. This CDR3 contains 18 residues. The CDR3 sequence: CASSQARILAGVLSEQFF. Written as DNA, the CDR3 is TGCGCCAGCAGCCAAGCGAGGATCCTAGCGGGAGTCCTTTCTGAGCAGTTCTTC.

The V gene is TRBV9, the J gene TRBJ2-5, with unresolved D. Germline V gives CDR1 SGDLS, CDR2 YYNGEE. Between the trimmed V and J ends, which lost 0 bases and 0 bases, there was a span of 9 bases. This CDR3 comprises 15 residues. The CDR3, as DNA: TGTGCCAGCAGCGTAGCCCCCATACACCAAGAGACCCAGTACTTC. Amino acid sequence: CASSVAPIHQETQYF. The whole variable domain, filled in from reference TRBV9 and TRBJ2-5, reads DSGVTQTPKHLITATGQRVTLRCSPRSGDLSVYWYQQSLDQGLQFLIQYYNGEERAKGNILERFSAQQFPDLHSELNLSSLELGDSALYFCASSVAPIHQETQYFGPGTRLLVL.

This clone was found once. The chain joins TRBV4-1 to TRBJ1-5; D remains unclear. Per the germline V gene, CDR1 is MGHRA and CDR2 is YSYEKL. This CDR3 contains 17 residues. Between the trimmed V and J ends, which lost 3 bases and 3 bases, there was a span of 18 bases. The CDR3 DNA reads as TGCGCCAGCAGCCAGTTGTCGGCCCGATTCCCCAATCAGCCCCAGCATTTT. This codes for CASSQLSARFPNQPQHF.

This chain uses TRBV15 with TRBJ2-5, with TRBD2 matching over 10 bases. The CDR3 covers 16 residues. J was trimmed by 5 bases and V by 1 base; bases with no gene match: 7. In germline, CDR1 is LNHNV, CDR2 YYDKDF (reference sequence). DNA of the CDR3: TGTGCCACCAGCAGAGGCCCTAGCGGGAGACGGGAGACCCAGTACTTC. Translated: CATSRGPSGRRETQYF. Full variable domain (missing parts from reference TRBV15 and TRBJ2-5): DAMVIQNPRYQVTQFGKPVTLSCSQTLNHNVMYWYQQKSSQAPKLLFHYYDKDFNNEADTPDNFQSRRPNTSFCFLDIRSPGLGDTAMYLCATSRGPSGRRETQYFGPGTRLLVL.

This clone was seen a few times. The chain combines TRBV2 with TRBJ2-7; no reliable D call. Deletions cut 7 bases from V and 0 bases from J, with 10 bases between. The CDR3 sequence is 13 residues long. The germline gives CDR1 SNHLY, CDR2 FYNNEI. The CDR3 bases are TGTGCCAGCATCCTAAGGGTCTCCTACGAGCAGTACTTC. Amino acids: CASILRVSYEQYF.

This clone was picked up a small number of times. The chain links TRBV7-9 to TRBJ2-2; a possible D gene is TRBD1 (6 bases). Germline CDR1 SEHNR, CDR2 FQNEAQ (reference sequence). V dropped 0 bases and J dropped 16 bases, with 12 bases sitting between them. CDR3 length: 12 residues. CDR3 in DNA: TGTGCCAGCAGCTTAGCAGGGACACCGGCGTTTTTT. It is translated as CASSLAGTPAFF.

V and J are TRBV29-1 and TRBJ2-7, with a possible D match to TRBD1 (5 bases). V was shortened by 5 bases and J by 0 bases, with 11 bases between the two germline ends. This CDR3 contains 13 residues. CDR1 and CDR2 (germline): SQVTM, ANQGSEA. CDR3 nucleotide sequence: TGCAGCGTTTTAACAGGCGCCTCCTACGAGCAGTACTTC. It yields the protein CSVLTGASYEQYF.